This entry describes one T cell receptor (beta chain). The source of the sample is a study of blood T cell repertoires in COVID-19. Overall study context: Nucleic acid was either cDNA or gDNA, and it came from T cells, B-cell-depleted T cells, or PBMCs.

In the authors' methods: Nucleated cell counts were estimated from reference gene primer amplification. Assay: immunoSEQ multiplex PCR; the TCRdb copy retains only in-frame clones and omits some. The V and J calls and the clone size are those of that table, but D and trimming were determined from the DNA. Counted here are 170,000 or so clones, about four fifths occurring once; the ten biggest clones make up 6.5%. The CDR3 runs 13 residues. V was clipped by 1 base and J by 1 base, with 7 bases between them. From germline, CDR1 is GTSNPN and CDR2 SVGIG (reference sequence). The receptor was isolated from a man between 65 and 85 years old with active or convalescent COVID-19. The sequenced material came from peripheral blood. The chain links TRBV30 to TRBJ1-1; D is unresolved. The CDR3 region is CAWSGTANTEAFF. In DNA form, the CDR3 reads TGTGCCTGGAGTGGAACAGCGAACACTGAAGCTTTCTTT.